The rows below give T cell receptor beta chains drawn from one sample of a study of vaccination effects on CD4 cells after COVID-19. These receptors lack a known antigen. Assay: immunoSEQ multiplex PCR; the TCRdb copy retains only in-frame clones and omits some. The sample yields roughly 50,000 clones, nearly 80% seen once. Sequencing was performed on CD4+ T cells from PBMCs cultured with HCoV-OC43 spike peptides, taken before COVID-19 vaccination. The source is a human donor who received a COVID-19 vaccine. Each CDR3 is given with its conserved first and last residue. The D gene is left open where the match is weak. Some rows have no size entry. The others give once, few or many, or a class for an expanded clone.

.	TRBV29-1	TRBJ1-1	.	CSVEVWVNTEAFF	TGCAGCGTCGAGGTCTGGGTGAACACTGAAGCTTTCTTT
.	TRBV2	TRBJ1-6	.	CASSGTVNSPLHF	TGTGCCAGCAGTGGTACAGTTAATTCACCCCTCCACTTT
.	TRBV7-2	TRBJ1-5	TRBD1	CASSSQGAVNQPQHF	TGTGCCAGCAGCTCCCAGGGGGCTGTCAATCAGCCCCAGCATTTT
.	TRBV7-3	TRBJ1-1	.	CASSLNPSTEAFF	TGTGCCAGCAGCTTAAATCCATCTACTGAAGCTTTCTTT
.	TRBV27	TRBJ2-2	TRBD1	CASRGQGNTGELFF	TGTGCCAGCAGGGGACAGGGGAACACCGGGGAGCTGTTTTTT
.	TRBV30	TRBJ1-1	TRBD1	CAWSTWTGLNTEAFF	TGTGCCTGGAGTACATGGACAGGTTTGAACACTGAAGCTTTCTTT
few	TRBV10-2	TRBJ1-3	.	CASTWDSGNTIYF	TGCGCCAGCACTTGGGACTCTGGAAACACCATATATTTT
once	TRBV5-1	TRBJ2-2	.	CASSRAGSDTGELFF	TGCGCCAGCAGCCGGGCAGGGAGTGACACCGGGGAGCTGTTTTTT
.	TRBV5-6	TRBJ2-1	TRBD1	CASSLTTGATYNEQFF	TGTGCCAGCAGCCTTACCACAGGGGCAACCTACAATGAGCAGTTCTTC
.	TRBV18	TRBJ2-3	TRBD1	CASSPLSGGTADTQYF	TGTGCCAGCTCACCACTGTCAGGGGGCACCGCAGATACGCAGTATTTT
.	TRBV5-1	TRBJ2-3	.	CASSLQGEGTDTQYF	TGCGCCAGCAGCTTGCAGGGAGAGGGGACAGATACGCAGTATTTT
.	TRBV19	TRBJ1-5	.	CASSVNSNQPQHF	TGTGCCAGTAGCGTAAATAGCAATCAGCCCCAGCATTTT
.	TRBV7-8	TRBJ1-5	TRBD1	CASSPDRAEGQPQHF	TGTGCCAGCAGCCCCGACAGGGCGGAAGGTCAGCCCCAGCATTTT
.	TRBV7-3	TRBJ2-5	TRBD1	CASSFDRAETQYF	TGTGCCAGCAGCTTTGACAGGGCGGAGACCCAGTACTTC
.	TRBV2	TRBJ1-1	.	CASSEQGQTEAFF	TGTGCCAGCAGTGAACAAGGGCAAACTGAAGCTTTCTTT
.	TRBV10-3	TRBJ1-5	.	CAISEASNQPQHF	TGTGCCATCAGTGAAGCCAGCAATCAGCCCCAGCATTTT
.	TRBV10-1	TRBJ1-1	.	CASSESKFWGDEAFF	TGCGCCAGCAGTGAGTCCAAATTTTGGGGAGATGAAGCTTTCTTT
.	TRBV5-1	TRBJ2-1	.	CASSLGDWSYNEQFF	TGCGCCAGCAGCTTGGGGGACTGGAGCTACAATGAGCAGTTCTTC
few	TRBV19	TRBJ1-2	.	CASSPGSGSRFYGYTF	TGTGCCAGTAGTCCTGGCTCCGGGAGTAGATTCTATGGCTACACCTTC
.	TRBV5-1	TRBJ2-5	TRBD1	CASSFGGQGQETQYF	TGCGCCAGCAGCTTTGGTGGACAGGGGCAAGAGACCCAGTACTTC
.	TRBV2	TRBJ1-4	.	CASSKPEKLFF	TGTGCCAGCAGCAAGCCCGAAAAACTGTTTTTT
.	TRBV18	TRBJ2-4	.	CASSPDNIQYF	TGTGCCAGCTCACCGGATAACATTCAGTACTTC
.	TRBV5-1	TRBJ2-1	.	CASSLALTGYNEQFF	TGCGCCAGCAGCTTGGCCCTCACGGGGTACAATGAGCAGTTCTTC
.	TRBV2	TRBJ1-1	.	CASLMTAVNTEAFF	TGTGCCAGCCTTATGACAGCAGTGAACACTGAAGCTTTCTTT
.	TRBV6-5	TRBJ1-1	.	CASSRPTGNTEAFF	TGTGCCAGCAGCCGCCCGACAGGGAACACTGAAGCTTTCTTT
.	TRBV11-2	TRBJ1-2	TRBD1	CASSLRTGGRVYGYTF	TGTGCCAGCAGCCTACGGACAGGGGGCCGTGTCTATGGCTACACCTTC
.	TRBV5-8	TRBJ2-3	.	CASPIAVAPRSYTDTQYF	TGTGCCAGCCCTATCGCGGTAGCCCCCCGCAGCTACACAGATACGCAGTATTTT
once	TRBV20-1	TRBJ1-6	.	CSASAGWNSPLHF	TGCAGTGCTAGTGCGGGCTGGAATTCACCCCTCCACTTT
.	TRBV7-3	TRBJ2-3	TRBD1	CASSSTQGDTQYF	TGTGCCAGCAGCTCCACACAGGGGGATACGCAGTATTTT
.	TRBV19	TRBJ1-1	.	CATFNRQLEAFF	TGTGCCACCTTCAATCGACAGTTAGAAGCTTTCTTT
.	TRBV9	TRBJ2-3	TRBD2	CASSETGTSVSTDTQYF	TGTGCCAGCAGCGAGACCGGGACTAGCGTTTCCACAGATACGCAGTATTTT
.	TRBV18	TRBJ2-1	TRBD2	CASSLSGGAAYNEQFF	TGTGCCAGCTCACTCAGCGGGGGGGCGGCCTACAATGAGCAGTTCTTC
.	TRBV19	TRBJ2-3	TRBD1	CASSIDRAGGDTQYF	TGTGCCAGTAGTATAGATAGGGCAGGGGGAGATACGCAGTATTTT
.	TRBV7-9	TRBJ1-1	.	CASSSGAPRAFF	TGTGCCAGCAGCTCCGGGGCGCCTCGGGCTTTCTTT
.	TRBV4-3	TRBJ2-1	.	CASSQEPRTDNEQFF	TGCGCCAGCAGCCAAGAACCCAGGACAGACAATGAGCAGTTCTTC